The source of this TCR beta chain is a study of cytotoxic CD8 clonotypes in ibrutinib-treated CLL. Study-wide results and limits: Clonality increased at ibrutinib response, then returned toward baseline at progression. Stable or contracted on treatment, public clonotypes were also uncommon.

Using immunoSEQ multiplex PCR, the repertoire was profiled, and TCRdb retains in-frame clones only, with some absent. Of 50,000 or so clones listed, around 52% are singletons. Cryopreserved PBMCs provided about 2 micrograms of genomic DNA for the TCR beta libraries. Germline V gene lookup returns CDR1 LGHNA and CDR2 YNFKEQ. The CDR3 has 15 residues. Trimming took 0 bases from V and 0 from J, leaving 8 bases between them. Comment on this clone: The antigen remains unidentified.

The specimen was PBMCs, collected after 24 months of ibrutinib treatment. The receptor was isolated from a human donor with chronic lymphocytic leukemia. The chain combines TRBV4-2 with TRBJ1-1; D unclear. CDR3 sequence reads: CASSQDATLNTEAFF. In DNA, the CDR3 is TGTGCCAGCAGCCAAGACGCCACCTTGAACACTGAAGCTTTCTTT.